The next 22 T cell receptor beta chains were all read from a single sample in a study of cytomegalovirus exposure and HLA in healthy donors. Primers included in the PCR were 60 Vbeta and 13 Jbeta primers. Profiling relied on immunoSEQ multiplex PCR, and the TCRdb table lists in-frame clones only, not all of them. The data show about 130,000 clones, just under 80% seen once. The sample taken for sequencing was PBMCs. All receptors derive from a man aged 30 to 39 in good health.

The chain employs TRBV7-8 and TRBJ2-3; 8 bases map to TRBD2. Germline loops: CDR1 SGHVS, CDR2 FQNEAQ. This CDR3 region has 16 residues. The trim removed 9 bases at V and 1 base at J, leaving 12 bases unmatched. CDR3 coding DNA: TGTGCCAGACAAACTAGCGGAAATAGGGGCACAGATACGCAGTATTTT. It encodes CARQTSGNRGTDTQYF.

This clone was detected once. At one end, the junction sequence differs from germline, possibly due to a read error. The V call is TRBV7-9, the J call TRBJ2-2, with 9 bases fitting TRBD2. This CDR3 has 17 amino acids. Germline CDR1 and CDR2: SEHNR and FQNEAQ (reference sequence). For the CDR3, the DNA is TGTTCCAGCAGCCCTCTCCCCCCTGGCGGGAGGGGCGGGGAGCTGTTTTTT. Translation: CSSSPLPPGGRGGELFF.

The chain recombines TRBV4-1 with TRBJ2-5; 7 positions agree with TRBD2. The J call is uncertain, as TRBJ2-7 better fits the DNA end. Germline lookup yields CDR1 MGHRA and CDR2 YSYEKL. This CDR3 comprises 14 residues. The CDR3 nucleotides are TGCGCCAGCAGCCCCCGGACTAGCTCCTACGAGCAGTACTTC. This codes for CASSPRTSSYEQYF.

The chain uses TRBV6-1 and TRBJ2-1, with TRBD2 identical over 10 bases. The CDR3 extends over 14 amino acids. After removal of 6 bases from V and 9 bases from J, the junction contained 8 bases not matched to a gene. Looked up from germline, CDR1 is MNHNS and CDR2 is SASEGT. This CDR3 is CASRGLAGVGEQFF. The CDR3 nucleotides read TGTGCCAGCAGAGGGCTAGCGGGAGTGGGTGAGCAGTTCTTC.

This clone was observed a handful of times. This chain links TRBV6-4 with TRBJ2-1; 8 nucleotides line up with TRBD2. The CDR3 is made up of 14 amino acids. Germline V CDR1 and CDR2: MRHNA, SNTAGT. Losses at the gene ends were 2 bases for V and 7 bases for J; bases not matched to a gene: 4. The chain's CDR3 is CASSDGAGGNEQFF. The CDR3 DNA reads as TGTGCCAGCAGTGACGGTGCGGGAGGTAATGAGCAGTTCTTC.

This clone occurred once. This rearrangement joins TRBV4-1 to TRBJ1-6, with D perhaps matching TRBD1 (5 bases). This CDR3 has 16 amino acids. Germline CDR1 MGHRA, CDR2 YSYEKL. The V gene lost 4 bases and the J gene lost 7 bases, with 17 bases spanning the gap. The CDR3 DNA follows: TGCGCCAGCAGCCTTATCCTCACACAGGCCAATTCACCCCTCCACTTT. Residues: CASSLILTQANSPLHF.

Turning to this clone: A read error may account for a junction end that differs from germline. The rearrangement links TRBV7-7 to TRBJ2-7; tentatively, D is TRBD1 (6 bases). The CDR3 runs to 13 residues. Germline values: CDR1 SSHAT, CDR2 FNYEAQ (reference sequence). The CDR3 coding sequence is TGTGCTAGCAGCTCGAGGGGGAATACCGAGCAGTACTTC. It yields the protein CASSSRGNTEQYF.

This chain links TRBV7-2 with TRBJ2-7; possibly TRBD2 for D (5 bases). Germline assignment: CDR1 SGHTA and CDR2 FQGNSA. The CDR3 is made up of 11 amino acids. The V gene lost 5 bases and the J gene lost 6 bases, with 8 bases spanning the gap. The CDR3 reads CASSLGLEQYF. The CDR3 nucleotides read TGTGCCAGCAGCCTCGGACTCGAGCAGTACTTC.

This clone was recorded a few times. Here the CDR3 DNA reads TGTGCCAGCAGCTCAGGACCGGGACAGGGAAAGTACTTC. Protein: CASSSGPGQGKYF. This chain uses TRBV7-8 with TRBJ2-5; 9 bases are a match to TRBD1. The germline V gene has CDR1 SGHVS and CDR2 FQNEAQ. The V segment lost 4 bases and the J segment 12 bases; nucleotides outside the gene matches: 9. The CDR3 has 13 amino acids. Full variable domain (outside the CDR3, taken from reference TRBV7-8 and TRBJ2-5): GAGVSQSPRYKVAKRGQDVALRCDPISGHVSLFWYQQALGQGPEFLTYFQNEAQLDKSGLPSDRFFAERPEGSVSTLKIQRTQQEDSAVYLCASSSGPGQGKYFGPGTRLLVL.

The chain employs TRBV7-9 and TRBJ1-3, with 7 bases that match TRBD1. V shed 6 bases and J 3 bases; nucleotides not matched to a gene: 5. The germline gives CDR1 SEHNR, CDR2 FQNEAQ (reference sequence). This CDR3 is built from 14 residues. CDR3 loop: CASRNRDSGNTIYF. In DNA, the CDR3 is TGTGCCAGCAGGAACCGGGACAGTGGAAACACCATATATTTT.

J is TRBJ2-5 and V is TRBV7-2, with D tentatively TRBD2 (5 bases). Trimming cost V 5 bases and J 5 bases, with 12 bases left between them. The CDR3 covers 13 residues. CDR1 SGHTA and CDR2 FQGNSA come from the germline V gene. The CDR3 protein is CASSAGRLETQYF. The CDR3 coding sequence is TGTGCCAGCAGCGCTGGGAGATTGGAGACCCAGTACTTC.

This clone was seen a handful of times. This chain links TRBV7-2 with TRBJ2-3; D remains ambiguous. With 5 bases removed from V and 4 bases from J, the gap between germline ends came to 10 bases. This CDR3 contains 13 residues. CDR1 is SGHTA and CDR2 is FQGNSA in the germline V gene. Here the CDR3 reads CASSLPLPDTQYF. The CDR3 nucleotides are TGTGCCAGCAGCCTCCCGCTACCAGATACGCAGTATTTT.

This chain connects TRBV5-1 to TRBJ1-2, with a tentative D call TRBD1 (6 bases). CDR3 length: 14 residues. Per the germline V gene, CDR1 is SGHRS and CDR2 is YFSETQ. Trimming stripped 3 bases from V and 0 bases from J, with 9 bases between. The CDR3 DNA is TGCGCCAGCAGCTGGGACACTTCTAACTATGGCTACACCTTC. Translating it yields CASSWDTSNYGYTF.

The chain couples TRBV11-2 to TRBJ2-3; D is unresolved. Germline V gene sequence: CDR1 SGHAT, CDR2 FQNNGV. Trimming took 1 base from V and 6 from J, leaving 17 bases between them. CDR3 size: 16 residues. The CDR3 coding sequence is TGTGCCAGCAGCTTAGTTCGGCGGAGAGGTCGGGATACGCAGTATTTT. It is translated as CASSLVRRRGRDTQYF. Full variable domain (rest looked up from reference TRBV11-2 and TRBJ2-3): EAGVAQSPRYKIIEKRQSVAFWCNPISGHATLYWYQQILGQGPKLLIQFQNNGVVDDSQLPKDRFSAERLKGVDSTLKIQPAKLEDSAVYLCASSLVRRRGRDTQYFGPGTRLTVL.

The chain recombines TRBV18 with TRBJ2-7, with a weak D call TRBD1 (7 bases). Trimming cost V 0 bases and J 0 bases, with 12 bases left between them. The CDR3 covers 16 residues. From germline, CDR1 is KGHSH and CDR2 LQKENI. The CDR3: CASSPPWQGGSYEQYF. The CDR3 region has the DNA TGTGCCAGCTCACCACCGTGGCAGGGGGGCTCCTACGAGCAGTACTTC.

The V and J genes are TRBV14 and TRBJ2-7; D perhaps matches TRBD1 (5 bases). Per the germline V gene, CDR1 is SGHDN and CDR2 is FVKESK. The V end lost 5 bases, the J end lost 5 bases, and 16 bases lay between the germline ends. The CDR3 is 14 amino acids. The CDR3 nucleotides read TGTGCCAGCAGCGGCAACATATGGGGCAACGAGCAGTACTTC. Its translation is CASSGNIWGNEQYF.

The chain couples TRBV4-1 to TRBJ2-5; TRBD2 matches at 8 bases. This CDR3 contains 17 residues. Germline CDR1 reads MGHRA; CDR2 reads YSYEKL. The V segment lost 3 bases and the J segment 5 bases; nucleotides outside the gene matches: 14. The CDR3 region is CASSHRSGDKNRETQYF. The CDR3 DNA sequence: TGCGCCAGCAGCCATCGTAGCGGGGACAAGAACCGGGAGACCCAGTACTTC.

The V gene is TRBV14, the J gene TRBJ2-2; TRBD1 agrees at 9 bases. The V segment lost 1 base and the J segment 4 bases; nucleotides outside the gene matches: 4. This CDR3 is built from 16 residues. Germline assignment: CDR1 SGHDN and CDR2 FVKESK. CDR3 residues: CASSQGTGVRTGELFF. CDR3 in DNA: TGTGCCAGCAGCCAAGGGACAGGGGTTCGCACCGGGGAGCTGTTTTTT.

The genes are TRBV5-1 and TRBJ2-2, with a tentative D call TRBD2 (6 bases). CDR3 size: 17 residues. The germline V and J ends were trimmed by 4 bases and 1 base, with 17 bases remaining between them. Germline V gives CDR1 SGHRS, CDR2 YFSETQ. This chain's CDR3 is CASSTMTSSKNTGELFF. For the CDR3, the DNA is TGCGCCAGCAGCACGATGACTAGTTCAAAGAACACCGGGGAGCTGTTTTTT.

The chain carries TRBV7-9 and TRBJ1-1; TRBD1 matches at 7 bases. This CDR3 contains 13 residues. Germline CDR1 SEHNR, CDR2 FQNEAQ (reference sequence). Trimming cost V 3 bases and J 3 bases; bases outside gene matches: 1. In DNA, the CDR3 is TGTGCCAGCAGCTTTACAGGGGACACTGAAGCTTTCTTT. Residues: CASSFTGDTEAFF.

This clone has a handful of counts. J is TRBJ1-2 and V is TRBV4-3; TRBD1 matches at 11 bases. The CDR3 runs to 15 residues. Germline values: CDR1 LGHNA, CDR2 YSLEER. V shed 1 base, J shed 4 bases, and the junction held 2 bases outside the gene matches. The CDR3 nucleotides are TGCGCCAGCAGCCAAGGGGACAGGGGGGTCTATGGCTACACCTTC. Protein: CASSQGDRGVYGYTF.

The chain links TRBV9 to TRBJ2-3, with D unresolved. Germline lookup yields CDR1 SGDLS and CDR2 YYNGEE. The CDR3 runs 14 residues. V was clipped by 4 bases and J by 0 bases, with 9 bases between them. The CDR3 DNA is TGTGCCAGCAGCACCCGACTCAGCACAGATACGCAGTATTTT. Amino acids: CASSTRLSTDTQYF.